Ten or more counts support the clone carrying this T cell receptor beta chain. This sample is part of a study of spatial heterogeneity in lung cancer. TCRdb passed the 5' RACE reads through MiXCR, listing each CDR3 protein once. The table has 40,000 or so distinct CDR3 sequences, around 3.1% seen once; the top ten hold about 37%. Noted time point: sample taken at primary tumor resection. Unsorted whole RNA samples from tumor, nontumor lung or frozen PBMC were sequenced. This sample comprised normal lung tissue next to the tumor, obtained at surgery. This receptor was taken from a male donor with early-stage non-small cell lung cancer.

CDR3 residues: CASSFPSSGANVLTF. CDR3 bases: TGTGCCAGCAGTTTTCCGAGCTCTGGGGCCAACGTCCTGACTTTC. This chain joins TRBV6-5 and TRBJ2-6; D remains unclear. This CDR3 region has 15 residues. V was trimmed by 4 bases and J by 0 bases, leaving 7 bases between them. Germline V gives CDR1 MNHEY, CDR2 SVGAGI.